This is a list of T cell receptor beta chains from one sample in a study of cytomegalovirus exposure and HLA in healthy donors. Produced via immunoSEQ multiplex PCR; TCRdb's table is partial and in-frame only. The sample includes 75,000 to 80,000 clones, under 80% of them seen just once. The sequenced material came from PBMCs. The receptors stem from a male donor in good health and CMV-seropositive. Each CDR3 is given with its conserved first and last residue. D genes are given only for firm matches. A row's size may be missing; if present it is once, few, many or a size class.

abundance	v_gene	d_gene	j_gene	CDR3aa	CDR3nt
-	TRBV10-3	TRBD1	TRBJ2-4	CAISEGTGTGDKNIQYF	TGTGCCATCAGTGAAGGGACAGGAACCGGGGACAAAAACATTCAGTACTTC
-	TRBV27	-	TRBJ2-3	CASSLSLSSTDTQYF	TGTGCCAGCAGTTTATCGTTGTCTAGCACAGATACGCAGTATTTT
-	TRBV7-7	TRBD1	TRBJ1-2	CASSLVSRTGANYGYTF	TGTGCCAGCAGCTTGGTGAGCCGGACAGGGGCTAACTATGGCTACACCTTC
-	TRBV9	-	TRBJ2-3	CASSGTGSTDTQYF	TGTGCCAGCAGCGGTACAGGGAGCACAGATACGCAGTATTTT
-	TRBV27	TRBD2	TRBJ2-1	CASSTLQRGFYNEQFF	TGTGCCAGCAGTACTCTACAGCGGGGTTTTTACAATGAGCAGTTCTTC
few	TRBV27	-	TRBJ2-7	CASSLTTGTRTYEQYF	TGTGCCAGCAGTCTAACAACCGGAACGCGGACCTACGAGCAGTACTTC
-	TRBV10-3	-	TRBJ2-3	CAISESLSTDTQYF	TGTGCCATCAGTGAGTCACTGAGCACAGATACGCAGTATTTT
-	TRBV5-5	-	TRBJ1-2	CASSLEMGRSYGYTF	TGTGCCAGCAGCTTGGAAATGGGGCGCAGCTATGGCTACACCTTC
-	TRBV7-2	-	TRBJ2-7	CASSLLSEGHEQYF	TGTGCCAGCAGCTTACTAAGTGAGGGCCACGAGCAGTACTTC
few	TRBV5-5	TRBD1	TRBJ2-7	CASSGGTGIDEQYF	TGTGCCAGCAGCGGCGGGACAGGGATCGACGAGCAGTACTTC
-	TRBV5-1	TRBD1	TRBJ1-2	CASITGTGGIYGYTF	TGCGCCAGCATCACCGGGACAGGGGGCATCTATGGCTACACCTTC
few	TRBV29-1	TRBD2	TRBJ2-5	CSVELAASGTQYF	TGCAGCGTTGAGCTAGCGGCCTCGGGGACCCAGTACTTC
-	TRBV5-1	-	TRBJ2-5	CASSPGAGETQYF	TGCGCCAGCAGCCCTGGAGCCGGGGAGACCCAGTACTTC
-	TRBV4-1	-	TRBJ1-2	CASSQDPQAARGYTF	TGCGCCAGCAGCCAAGATCCCCAGGCCGCACGGGGCTACACCTTC
-	TRBV6-5	-	TRBJ1-5	CASSYSRGYQPQHF	TGTGCCAGCAGTTACTCGCGGGGATACCAGCCCCAGCATTTT